This T cell receptor beta chain was profiled in a study of cytotoxic CD8 clonotypes in ibrutinib-treated CLL. On the study more broadly: The response samples were taken once patients had been treated for a median of approximately twelve months, range 6 to 36.

V shed 2 bases and J shed 10 bases, with 8 bases lying between them. Germline CDR1 MNHEY, CDR2 SVGAGI. CDR3 size: 11 residues. General study points: Relative to age-matched healthy donors, clonality at baseline was higher, and it tracked circulating CD8+ T-cell counts.

Investigators sought sequencing depths of between 1 in 200,000 and 1 in 1 million T cells. Clones were read by immunoSEQ multiplex PCR, and TCRdb kept only the in-frame ones, dropping some. The sample gives 150,000 or so clones, approximately 80% of which show up once; more than 10% is in the top ten. This clone came up once. Its antigen is not identified. The receptor was isolated from a human donor with chronic lymphocytic leukemia. J is TRBJ1-1 and V is TRBV6-5; maybe TRBD1 (5 bases). The sequences come from PBMCs, collected after 12 months of ibrutinib treatment. The CDR3 DNA is TGTGCCAGCAGTTACGGTGGGGGAGCTTTCTTT. It codes for CASSYGGGAFF.